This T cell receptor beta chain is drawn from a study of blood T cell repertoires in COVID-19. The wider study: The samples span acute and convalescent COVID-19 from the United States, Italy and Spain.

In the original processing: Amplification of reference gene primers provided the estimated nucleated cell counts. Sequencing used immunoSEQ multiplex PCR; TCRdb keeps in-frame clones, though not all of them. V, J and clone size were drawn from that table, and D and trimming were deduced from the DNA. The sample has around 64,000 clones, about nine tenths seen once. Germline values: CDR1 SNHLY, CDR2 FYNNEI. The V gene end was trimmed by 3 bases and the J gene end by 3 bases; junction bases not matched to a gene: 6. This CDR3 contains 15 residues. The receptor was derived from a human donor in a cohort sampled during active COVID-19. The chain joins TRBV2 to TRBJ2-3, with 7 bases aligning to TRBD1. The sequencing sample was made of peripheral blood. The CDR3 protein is CASSDKGAGTDTQYF. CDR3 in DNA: TGTGCCAGCAGTGATAAGGGGGCCGGTACAGATACGCAGTATTTT. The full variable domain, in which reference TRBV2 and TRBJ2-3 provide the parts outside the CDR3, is EPEVTQTPSHQVTQMGQEVILRCVPISNHLYFYWYRQILGQKVEFLVSFYNNEISEKSEIFDDQFSVERPDGSNFTLKIRSTKLEDSAMYFCASSDKGAGTDTQYFGPGTRLTVL.